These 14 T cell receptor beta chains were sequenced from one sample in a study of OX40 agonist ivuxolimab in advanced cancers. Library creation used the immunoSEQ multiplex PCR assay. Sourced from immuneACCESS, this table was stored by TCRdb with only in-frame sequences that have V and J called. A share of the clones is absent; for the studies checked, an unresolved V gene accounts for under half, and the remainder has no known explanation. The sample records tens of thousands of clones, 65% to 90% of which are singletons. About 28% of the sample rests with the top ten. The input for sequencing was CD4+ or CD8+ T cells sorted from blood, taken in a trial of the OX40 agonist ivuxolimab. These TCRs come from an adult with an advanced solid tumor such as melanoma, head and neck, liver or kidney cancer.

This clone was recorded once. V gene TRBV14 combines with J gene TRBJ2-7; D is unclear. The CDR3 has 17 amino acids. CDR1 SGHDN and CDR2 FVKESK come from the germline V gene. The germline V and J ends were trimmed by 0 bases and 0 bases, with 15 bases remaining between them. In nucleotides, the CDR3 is TGTGCCAGCAGCCAAGATCAAAGGTACACGCCCTCCTACGAGCAGTACTTC. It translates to CASSQDQRYTPSYEQYF. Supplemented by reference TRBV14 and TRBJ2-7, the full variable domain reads EAGVTQFPSHSVIEKGQTVTLRCDPISGHDNLYWYRRVMGKEIKFLLHFVKESKQDESGMPNNRFLAERTGGTYSTLKVQPAELEDSGVYFCASSQDQRYTPSYEQYFGPGTRLTVT.

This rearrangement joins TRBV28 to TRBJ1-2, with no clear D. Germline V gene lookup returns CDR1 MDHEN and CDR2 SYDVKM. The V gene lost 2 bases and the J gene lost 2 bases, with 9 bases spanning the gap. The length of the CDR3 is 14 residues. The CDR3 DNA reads TGTGCCAGCAGTTTACGCACAAGAAACTATGGCTACACCTTC. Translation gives CASSLRTRNYGYTF.

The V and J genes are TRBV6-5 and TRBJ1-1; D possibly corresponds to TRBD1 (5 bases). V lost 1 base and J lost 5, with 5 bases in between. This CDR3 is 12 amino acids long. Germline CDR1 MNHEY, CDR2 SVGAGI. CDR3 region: CASSYWGTEAFF. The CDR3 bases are TGTGCCAGCAGTTACTGGGGGACTGAAGCTTTCTTT.

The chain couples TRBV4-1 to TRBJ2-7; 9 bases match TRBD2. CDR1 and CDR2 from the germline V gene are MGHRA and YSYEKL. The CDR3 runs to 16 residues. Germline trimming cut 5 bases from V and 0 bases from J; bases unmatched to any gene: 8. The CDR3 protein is CASSAGGGPSSYEQYF. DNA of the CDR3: TGCGCCAGCAGCGCGGGGGGGGGCCCAAGCTCCTACGAGCAGTACTTC.

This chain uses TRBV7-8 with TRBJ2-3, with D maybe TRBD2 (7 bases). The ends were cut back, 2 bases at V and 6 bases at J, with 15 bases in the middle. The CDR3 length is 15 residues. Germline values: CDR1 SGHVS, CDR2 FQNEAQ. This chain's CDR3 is CASSLRGGESDTQYF. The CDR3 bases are TGTGCCAGCAGCTTACGCGGGGGCGAGTCGGATACGCAGTATTTT.

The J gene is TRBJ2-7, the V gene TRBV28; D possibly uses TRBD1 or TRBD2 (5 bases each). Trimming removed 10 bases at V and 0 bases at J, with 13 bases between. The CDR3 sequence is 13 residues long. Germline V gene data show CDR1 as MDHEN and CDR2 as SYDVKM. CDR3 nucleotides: TGTGCCACCGAGGGACGAAGCTCCTACGAGCAGTACTTC. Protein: CATEGRSSYEQYF.

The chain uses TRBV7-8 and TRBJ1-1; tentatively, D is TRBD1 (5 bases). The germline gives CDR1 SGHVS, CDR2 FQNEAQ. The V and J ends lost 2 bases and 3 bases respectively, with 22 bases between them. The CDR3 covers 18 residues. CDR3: CASSLRSLVGARDTEAFF. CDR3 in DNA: TGTGCCAGCAGCTTACGATCGTTGGTTGGGGCACGAGACACTGAAGCTTTCTTT.

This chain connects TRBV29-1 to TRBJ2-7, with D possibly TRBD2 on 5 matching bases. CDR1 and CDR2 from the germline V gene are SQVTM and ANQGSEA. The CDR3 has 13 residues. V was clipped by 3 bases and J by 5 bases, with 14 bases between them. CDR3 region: CSVDEVATNEQYF. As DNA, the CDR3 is TGCAGCGTTGATGAAGTAGCGACAAACGAGCAGTACTTC.

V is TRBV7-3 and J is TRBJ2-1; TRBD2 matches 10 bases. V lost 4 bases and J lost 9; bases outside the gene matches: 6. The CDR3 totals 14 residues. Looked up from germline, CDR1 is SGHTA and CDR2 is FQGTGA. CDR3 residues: CASSSLAGGAEQFF. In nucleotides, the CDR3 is TGTGCCAGCAGCTCCTTAGCGGGAGGCGCTGAGCAGTTCTTC.

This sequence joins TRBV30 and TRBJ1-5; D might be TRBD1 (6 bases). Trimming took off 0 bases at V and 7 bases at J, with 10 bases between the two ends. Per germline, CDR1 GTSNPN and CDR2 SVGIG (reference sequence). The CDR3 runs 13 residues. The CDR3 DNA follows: TGTGCCTGGAGTGTCGACGGGACACAGCCCCAGCATTTT. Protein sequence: CAWSVDGTQPQHF.

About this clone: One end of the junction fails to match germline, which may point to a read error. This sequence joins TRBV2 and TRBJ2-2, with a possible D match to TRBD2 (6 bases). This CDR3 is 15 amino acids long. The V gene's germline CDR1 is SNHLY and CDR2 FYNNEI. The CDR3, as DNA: TGTGCCAGCACCACCGGTAGCGCGAACACCGGGGGGCTGTTTTTT. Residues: CASTTGSANTGGLFF.

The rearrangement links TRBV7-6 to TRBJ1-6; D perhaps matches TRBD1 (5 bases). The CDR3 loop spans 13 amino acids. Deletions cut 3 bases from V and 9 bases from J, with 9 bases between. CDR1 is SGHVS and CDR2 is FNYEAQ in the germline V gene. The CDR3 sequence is CASSFGAGSPLHF. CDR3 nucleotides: TGTGCCAGCAGCTTTGGGGCCGGTTCACCCCTCCACTTT.

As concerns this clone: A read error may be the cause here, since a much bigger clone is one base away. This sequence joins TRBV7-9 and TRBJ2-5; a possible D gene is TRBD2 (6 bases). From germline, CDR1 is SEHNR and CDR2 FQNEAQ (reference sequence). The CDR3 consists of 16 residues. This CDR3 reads CASSTPSGDPQEAQYF. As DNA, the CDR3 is TGTGCCAGCAGCACCCCCTCGGGGGACCCGCAAGAGGCCCAGTACTTC. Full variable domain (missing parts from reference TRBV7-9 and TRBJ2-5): DTGVSQNPRHKITKRGQNVTFRCDPISEHNRLYWYRQTLGQGPEFLTYFQNEAQLEKSRLLSDRFSAERPKGSFSTLEIQRTEQGDSAMYLCASSTPSGDPQEAQYFGPGTRLLVL.

CDR3 sequence reads: CASSLGSGELFF. The CDR3 coding sequence is TGTGCCAGCAGCTTAGGTAGTGGGGAGCTGTTTTTT. The chain uses TRBV7-2 and TRBJ2-2; D remains ambiguous. The V gene lost 1 base and the J gene lost 8 bases, with 5 bases spanning the gap. Germline CDR1 and CDR2: SGHTA and FQGNSA. This CDR3 region has 12 residues.